This TCR beta chain originates from a study of cytomegalovirus exposure and HLA in healthy donors (dated by TCRdb to 2016 to 2017). In the study overall: An earlier analysis of several hundred of the donors reported about 290 Gb of sequence data and around 110 million unique TCR beta sequences from about 179 million T cells. An early release covering 550 to 700 HLA-typed donors comprised around 300 gigabases of sequencing data and around 86 million unique TCR sequences. Of the approximately 400 genotyped donors, 65% to 90% fell in the genetic ancestry cluster associated with self-reported Caucasian donors. The study aimed to test whether cataloging public T cell receptors could reveal signatures of past pathogen exposure. The study profiled the T cell repertoires of approximately 700 subjects by immunosequencing and related them to cytomegalovirus serostatus. In addition to the first cohort of several hundred subjects, a separate validation cohort of approximately 120 different subjects was used. High-throughput TCR immunosequencing, statistical association of individual TCRs with disease status, and machine learning were combined to predict cytomegalovirus infection status. A later analysis re-examined previously published TCR beta repertoires from around 670 donors and added high-resolution HLA genotyping to investigate patterns of TCR occurrence. The later analysis used no new phenotypic data to find candidate immune exposures, relying instead on TCR beta sequences and their occurrence across donors. In an earlier analysis of 500 to 650 of the donors, high-throughput TCR beta sequencing was used to judge whether each TCR beta V gene segment behaved as functional or pseudogenic. Donor age, sex, ethnicity and CMV serostatus were collected together with the repertoire data. Genome-wide SNP genotypes for about 65% of the 666 donors were used in a later genetic analysis, which treated that subset as a discovery cohort. Every repertoire in the discovery cohort had been generated on one and the same sequencing platform. HLA typing included class I and class II loci at four-digit resolution. Typing coverage differed by locus: A, B, C, DRB1 and DQB1 were typed in roughly 620-630 donors, DQA1 in around 500, DPA1 in nearly 610, and DPB1 in 400 to 480. A handful of DR-DQ haplotypes were handled as single units for association and clustering because linkage in the cohort was strong. On average, approximately 250,000 unique TCR beta nucleotide sequences were sequenced per donor among 350 to 400 genotyped donors of the cohort, with roughly 19% of those sequences being non-productive.

General conclusions and limits of the study: HLA typing was unavailable for some donors at each locus, so association tests used only the typed subset. A cluster of highly shared sequence variants was judged likely to represent a technical artifact of the sequencing pipeline. Specific HLA alleles were associated with over 15,000 TCR beta sequences at a false discovery rate of 0.05 in a later analysis. In a later analysis, HLA-associated TCR beta chains were found to be more clonally expanded and to have lower generation probabilities than equally common non-associated chains. Across donors, most TCR sequences were observed very rarely, whereas some public TCRs were present in many individuals. It was suggested by the authors that the approach could potentially be generalized to other disease states and immunological phenotypes. Correlated functional status among segregating V segments might reflect linkage disequilibrium, but an unknown experimental factor could not be ruled out. According to a later genetic analysis, donors in an Asian-associated ancestry cluster had fewer N-insertions in productive TCRs than the roughly 670-donor mean. An association between a missense DCLRE1C variant and V-gene and J-gene trimming of TCR beta chains was found in a later genetic analysis and replicated in an independent cohort. When HLA alleles, especially DR and DQ, strongly co-occurred, TCR associations were difficult to assign to individual alleles. The 87-base-pair reads could not distinguish some IMGT-functional V segments, including TRBV6-2 and TRBV6-3, so those segments were excluded. About 17 rarely observed V segments, including chromosome 9 orphons, were excluded from the earlier analysis of 550 to 700 of the donors because counts were too low. In an earlier analysis of 587 of the donors, most TCR beta V segments appeared in productive rearrangements about 87% or about 30% of the time, broadly matching IMGT annotations. This cohort had only TCR beta chains sequenced, and the lack of alpha or paired-chain data limited which features could be detected. A further reported finding was that TCR beta sequences accurately predicted the HLA-A and HLA-B alleles for most subjects in the first cohort. Immune exposure information for the cohort was limited to CMV serostatus. A later analysis reported that several top co-occurrence clusters appeared linked to parvovirus B19, influenza, CMV and Epstein-Barr virus. In the study, around 160 TCR beta chains were listed as associated with cytomegalovirus. According to a later analysis, most CMV-associated TCR beta chains appeared to be HLA-restricted, and the HLA associations seemed to be driven largely by CMV exposure. In both the original and validation cohorts, the classifier was reported to diagnose cytomegalovirus status with high specificity and sensitivity. In vitro tests confirmed that a few of the cytomegalovirus-associated TCR beta chains recognize cytomegalovirus antigens. A later analysis found that TCR association rates varied across HLA loci, with DRB1 alleles showing the most associated TCRs and HLA-C alleles the fewest. Presence/absence analyses assumed roughly uniform sequencing depth across donors, an assumption that may not hold.

Library construction relied on the immunoSEQ multiplex PCR assay. For the multiplex PCR, a mixture combining 60 forward primers for TCR Vbeta segments and 13 reverse primers for TCR Jbeta segments was used. Amplification of the CDR3 region of rearranged TCR beta genes was performed with a multiplex PCR assay on genomic DNA. Amplified TCR beta libraries were sequenced as 87-base-pair reads on the Illumina HiSeq System. The published analysis was carried out like this. In a later analysis, some 80 million unique TCR beta chains were counted across the 500 to 850 repertoires, and around 10 million of these chains were shared by at least two donors. A nearest-neighbor algorithm error-corrected the raw reads and collapsed the reads into unique sequences, merging closely related sequences to remove PCR and sequencing errors. Alignment of CDR3 sequences to IMGT reference sequences was used to assign V, D and J gene segments. Each retained sequence needed at least a six-nucleotide match to both a V gene segment and a J gene segment. A rearrangement was called productive if the CDR3 had no stop codons and remained in frame with V and J, and every other rearrangement was called non-productive. Following IMGT convention, CDR3 was defined as the stretch from the second conserved V-encoded cysteine up to the conserved J-encoded phenylalanine. Sequences without an unambiguous match to a single V gene segment were excluded from the earlier analysis of 450 to 650 of the donors. An earlier analysis of approximately 590 of the donors called V segments functional above 56.7% productive rearrangements and segregating when the between-donor standard deviation exceeded 5%. A statistical classification framework was built for diagnosing cytomegalovirus status from the catalog of TCR beta chain sequences. A later analysis assigned V and J genes by comparing TCR nucleotide sequences with IMGT/GENE-DB human TR gene sequences. In a later analysis, CDR3 sequences and most-parsimonious VDJ recombination scenarios were assigned using the TCRdist pipeline. In a later analysis, every TCR beta chain was defined by the combination of its CDR3 amino acid sequence and its V-gene family, and reads without a unique V-gene family were dropped. In a later analysis, around 650 highly shared, low-generation-probability nucleotide sequences were removed to address suspected cross-contamination and a sequencing artifact. In a later analysis, a clonal expansion index was calculated for each public chain from normalized within-repertoire ranks of inferred template counts. In a later analysis, generation probabilities were computed with a VDJ recombination model fitted to out-of-frame rearrangements, and the resulting probabilities were checked against IGoR. Hypergeometric tests were used in a later analysis to score TCR-TCR, TCR-HLA and TCR-CMV co-occurrence, with a repertoire-size bias correction applied to the TCR pairs. In a later analysis, false discovery rates were estimated by permuting HLA or CMV assignments 20 times. In a later analysis, co-occurring TCRs were grouped using DBSCAN, with TCRdist sequence similarity added in when clustering inside HLA-allele-positive subsets. For co-occurrence clustering, repertoires with fewer than 30,000 or more than 120,000 public chains were excluded, along with four or five repertoires with anomalous nucleotide sharing. As stored in TCRdb, this immuneACCESS dataset retains in-frame rearrangements with V and J assigned. A fraction of the clones does not appear; measured against another copy, unresolved V genes explain less than half of the discrepancy, and the remainder lacks a known reason. V, J and clone size derive from that table, while D and trimming were established from the DNA sequence. The sample table holds roughly 140,000 clones, of which more than 70% were seen once. The ten biggest clones cover more than 4.5% of the sample.

Via the germline V gene, CDR1 is SGHRS and CDR2 YFSETQ. Its CDR3 holds 14 amino acids, cysteine through phenylalanine. Only the CDR3 part of the read is kept: 42 bases, read in frame from the first base. V gives up 0 bases and J gives up 3 bases, and the segment between their germline ends measures 9 bases. In total, approximately 610 healthy bone marrow donors made up the cohort. All cohort members were sampled while nominally healthy, although unrecorded immune exposures were likely present. The donor was CMV seronegative and was included in the group of 352 seronegative cohort members. A peripheral blood sample was collected from each donor, and TCR beta sequencing was performed on peripheral blood mononuclear cells. The Qiagen DNeasy Blood Extraction Kit was used to extract genomic DNA from the blood cell samples. This clone was detected once. The target of this receptor is not known. The record has no base qualities; no much larger clone is one base away.

The chain employs TRBV5-1 and TRBJ1-2; TRBD1 is a possible D gene, resting on 6 matching bases. The specimen sequenced was PBMCs. This receptor was taken from a woman between 45 and 65 years old in good health and CMV-seronegative. The nucleotide sequence is given as TGCGCCAGCAGCTTGGCCCCAGGGGACTATGGCTACACCTTC. Protein translation: CASSLAPGDYGYTF.